This T cell receptor beta chain was observed in a study of radiotherapy plus CTLA-4 blockade in lung cancer. Regarding the study as a whole: TCR clones originating in tumors grew in number in blood after radiotherapy plus ipilimumab.

Using immunoSEQ multiplex PCR, the repertoire was profiled, and TCRdb retains in-frame clones only, with some absent. This table has 120,000 or so clones, nearly 80% appearing once. The germline CDR1 and CDR2 sequences are KGHSH and LQKENI. V dropped 4 bases and J dropped 0 bases, with 24 bases sitting between them. This CDR3 has 19 residues. With ipilimumab providing CTLA-4 blockade, focal radiation was administered to patients who had chemo-refractory metastatic non-small-cell lung cancer. Worth noting for this clone: Antigen unknown.

Here the sequenced sample was peripheral blood, taken from a patient treated with radiotherapy plus ipilimumab. This clonotype was sampled from a human donor with non-small cell lung cancer who had a partial response to radiotherapy plus ipilimumab. This sequence joins TRBV18 and TRBJ1-2; D not resolved. The chain's CDR3 is CASSRSGPNTGDANYGYTF. The DNA of the CDR3 is TGTGCCAGCTCACGGAGCGGTCCGAATACGGGAGATGCTAACTATGGCTACACCTTC. The whole variable domain, filled in from reference TRBV18 and TRBJ1-2, reads NAGVMQNPRHLVRRRGQEARLRCSPMKGHSHVYWYRQLPEEGLKFMVYLQKENIIDESGMPKERFSAEFPKEGPSILRIQQVVRGDSAAYFCASSRSGPNTGDANYGYTFGSGTRLTVV.